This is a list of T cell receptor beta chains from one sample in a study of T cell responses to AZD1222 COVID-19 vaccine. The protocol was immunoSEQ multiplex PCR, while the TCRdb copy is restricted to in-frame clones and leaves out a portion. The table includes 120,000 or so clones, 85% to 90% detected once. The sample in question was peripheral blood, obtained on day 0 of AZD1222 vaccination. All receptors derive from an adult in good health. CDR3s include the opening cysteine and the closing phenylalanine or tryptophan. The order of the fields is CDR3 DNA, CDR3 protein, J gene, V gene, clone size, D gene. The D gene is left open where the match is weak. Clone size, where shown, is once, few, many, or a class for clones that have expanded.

CDR3 DNA: TGTGCCAGCAGTCTACGACTAGCGGGGGCCCCAGATACGCAGTATTTT
CDR3 protein: CASSLRLAGAPDTQYF
J gene: TRBJ2-3
V gene: TRBV2
clone size: NA
D gene: TRBD2

CDR3 DNA: TGTGCCAGCAGTGAATCTGGGTTAGGTCAGCCCCAGCATTTT
CDR3 protein: CASSESGLGQPQHF
J gene: TRBJ1-5
V gene: TRBV6-1
clone size: NA
D gene: NA

CDR3 DNA: TGTGCCAGCAGTGCCGGATCGGGTCACCGGGGCTACACCTTC
CDR3 protein: CASSAGSGHRGYTF
J gene: TRBJ1-2
V gene: TRBV6-6
clone size: NA
D gene: NA

CDR3 DNA: TGTGCCAGCAGCTTTCAGGGAGGGACCGAGCAGTACTTC
CDR3 protein: CASSFQGGTEQYF
J gene: TRBJ2-7
V gene: TRBV7-8
clone size: NA
D gene: TRBD2

CDR3 DNA: TGTGCCAGCAGCCTCTATGGGACAGGCCTCCAAGAGACCCAGTACTTC
CDR3 protein: CASSLYGTGLQETQYF
J gene: TRBJ2-5
V gene: TRBV6-2/TRBV6-3
clone size: NA
D gene: TRBD1

CDR3 DNA: TGCAGCGGGTCCGCTGGGGTCGGTTCACCCCTCCACTTT
CDR3 protein: CSGSAGVGSPLHF
J gene: TRBJ1-6
V gene: TRBV29-1
clone size: NA
D gene: NA

CDR3 DNA: TGTGCCACCAGCAGAGACCCCGGACAGGGGCTTGGCGAGCAGTACTTC
CDR3 protein: CATSRDPGQGLGEQYF
J gene: TRBJ2-7
V gene: TRBV15
clone size: NA
D gene: TRBD1

CDR3 DNA: TGTGCCAGCAGTGATCTCGACGGGACAGGGGAAACTGAAGCTTTCTTT
CDR3 protein: CASSDLDGTGETEAFF
J gene: TRBJ1-1
V gene: TRBV25-1
clone size: NA
D gene: TRBD1

CDR3 DNA: TGTGCCAGCAGCGGAGGGACAGGGACGACTTCACCCCTCCACTTT
CDR3 protein: CASSGGTGTTSPLHF
J gene: TRBJ1-6
V gene: TRBV9
clone size: few
D gene: TRBD1

CDR3 DNA: TGTGCCAGCAGCCAAGGGACAGGGCCTGAGCAGTTCTTC
CDR3 protein: CASSQGTGPEQFF
J gene: TRBJ2-1
V gene: TRBV3-1/TRBV3-2
clone size: NA
D gene: TRBD1

CDR3 DNA: TGTGCCAGCAGCGTCGGAATAGCGGGGTTGAACATTCAGTACTTC
CDR3 protein: CASSVGIAGLNIQYF
J gene: TRBJ2-4
V gene: TRBV9
clone size: once
D gene: TRBD2

CDR3 DNA: TGCAGCGTTAACTGGGGGTTATTGGGGGGACTCTACACCTTC
CDR3 protein: CSVNWGLLGGLYTF
J gene: TRBJ1-2
V gene: TRBV29-1
clone size: NA
D gene: NA

CDR3 DNA: TGTGCCAGTAGTCGGGACAATCTGCAGCCCCAGCATTTT
CDR3 protein: CASSRDNLQPQHF
J gene: TRBJ1-5
V gene: TRBV19
clone size: NA
D gene: NA

CDR3 DNA: TGTGCCAGCAGCCGGGGAGGGGCGCAGGGGGACACTGAAGCTTTCTTT
CDR3 protein: CASSRGGAQGDTEAFF
J gene: TRBJ1-1
V gene: TRBV4-2
clone size: NA
D gene: TRBD1

CDR3 DNA: TGTGCCAGCAGTCCCCCCGGGAGCCAGCCCCAGCATTTT
CDR3 protein: CASSPPGSQPQHF
J gene: TRBJ1-5
V gene: TRBV12-3/TRBV12-4
clone size: NA
D gene: NA

CDR3 DNA: TGTGCCAGCAGTTTAGACAGGGATAGTAATCAGCCCCAGCATTTT
CDR3 protein: CASSLDRDSNQPQHF
J gene: TRBJ1-5
V gene: TRBV27
clone size: NA
D gene: TRBD1

CDR3 DNA: TGTGCCAGTTCCAAGGGCAGGAGCGATGGCTACACCTTC
CDR3 protein: CASSKGRSDGYTF
J gene: TRBJ1-2
V gene: TRBV12-3/TRBV12-4
clone size: NA
D gene: NA

CDR3 DNA: TGTGCCAGCAGTATCAGCGGGACGAACTACAATGAGCAGTTCTTC
CDR3 protein: CASSISGTNYNEQFF
J gene: TRBJ2-1
V gene: TRBV7-2
clone size: NA
D gene: TRBD2

CDR3 DNA: TGTGCCAGCAGCCGAAACACCGGGGAGCTGTTTTTT
CDR3 protein: CASSRNTGELFF
J gene: TRBJ2-2
V gene: TRBV6-5
clone size: NA
D gene: NA

CDR3 DNA: TGTGCCAGCAGTTTAAACGGCTACACCTTC
CDR3 protein: CASSLNGYTF
J gene: TRBJ1-2
V gene: TRBV12-3/TRBV12-4
clone size: few
D gene: NA

CDR3 DNA: TGTGCCAGCTGGACAGGTCTCTCTGGAAACACCATATATTTT
CDR3 protein: CASWTGLSGNTIYF
J gene: TRBJ1-3
V gene: TRBV2
clone size: NA
D gene: TRBD1

CDR3 DNA: TGTGCCAGCAGCTCGGACAGGGGCCTCGTAGGGGCCAACGTCCTGACTTTC
CDR3 protein: CASSSDRGLVGANVLTF
J gene: TRBJ2-6
V gene: TRBV7-9
clone size: NA
D gene: TRBD1

CDR3 DNA: TGTGCCATCGGTCCCGGGACAGGACAGCCCCAGCATTTT
CDR3 protein: CAIGPGTGQPQHF
J gene: TRBJ1-5
V gene: TRBV10-3
clone size: NA
D gene: TRBD1

CDR3 DNA: TGTGCCAGCAGCCGAGGGGGCGGTGTCGATACGCAGTATTTT
CDR3 protein: CASSRGGGVDTQYF
J gene: TRBJ2-3
V gene: TRBV4-2
clone size: NA
D gene: TRBD1

CDR3 DNA: TGTGCCAGCCGCGGCGGGGGGTTAATGGGCCAGTTCTTC
CDR3 protein: CASRGGGLMGQFF
J gene: TRBJ2-1
V gene: TRBV27
clone size: NA
D gene: TRBD2

CDR3 DNA: TGTGCCAGCAGCTTCGGGACAGGGGGTTACGAGCAGTACTTC
CDR3 protein: CASSFGTGGYEQYF
J gene: TRBJ2-7
V gene: TRBV5-5
clone size: NA
D gene: TRBD1

CDR3 DNA: TGTGCCAGCACCCAAAGAGGGAATTCCTATGGCTACACCTTC
CDR3 protein: CASTQRGNSYGYTF
J gene: TRBJ1-2
V gene: TRBV6-5
clone size: NA
D gene: NA

CDR3 DNA: TGTGCCAGCAGTTTGGGCGGGAGTTACGAGCAGTACTTC
CDR3 protein: CASSLGGSYEQYF
J gene: TRBJ2-7
V gene: TRBV12-3/TRBV12-4
clone size: once
D gene: TRBD2

CDR3 DNA: TGTGCCAGCAGCGTAGCCGGGGCCAATGAGCAGTTCTTC
CDR3 protein: CASSVAGANEQFF
J gene: TRBJ2-1
V gene: TRBV9
clone size: NA
D gene: NA

CDR3 DNA: TGTGCCAGCAGCGTAGGGTCCACAGATACGCAGTATTTT
CDR3 protein: CASSVGSTDTQYF
J gene: TRBJ2-3
V gene: TRBV9
clone size: NA
D gene: NA

CDR3 DNA: TGTGCCAGCAGCCCCCGGACTAGCGGGAGCATCGCGCAGTACTTC
CDR3 protein: CASSPRTSGSIAQYF
J gene: TRBJ2-7
V gene: TRBV7-2
clone size: NA
D gene: TRBD2

CDR3 DNA: TGTGCCAGCACGGGTCTCCCCGGGAACGAGCAGTACTTC
CDR3 protein: CASTGLPGNEQYF
J gene: TRBJ2-7
V gene: TRBV2
clone size: NA
D gene: NA

CDR3 DNA: TGTGCCAGCAGCTTTAGCGGGAGTCCAGCAGATACGCAGTATTTT
CDR3 protein: CASSFSGSPADTQYF
J gene: TRBJ2-3
V gene: TRBV5-6
clone size: NA
D gene: TRBD2

CDR3 DNA: TGTGCCAGCAGTGAACAGGGGGTAGGGCAGCCCCAGCATTTT
CDR3 protein: CASSEQGVGQPQHF
J gene: TRBJ1-5
V gene: TRBV2
clone size: NA
D gene: TRBD1

CDR3 DNA: TGTGCTAGTGGTTGGGCTGGCACAGATACGCAGTATTTT
CDR3 protein: CASGWAGTDTQYF
J gene: TRBJ2-3
V gene: TRBV12-5
clone size: once
D gene: NA

CDR3 DNA: TGTGCCAGTAGTATAGTCGGTCAGGGAGGCTTCACTAGCACAGATACGCAGTATTTT
CDR3 protein: CASSIVGQGGFTSTDTQYF
J gene: TRBJ2-3
V gene: TRBV19
clone size: NA
D gene: NA

CDR3 DNA: TGTGCCAGCAGCCCAGGACTAGCGTCGAACACCGGGGAGCTGTTTTTT
CDR3 protein: CASSPGLASNTGELFF
J gene: TRBJ2-2
V gene: TRBV5-4
clone size: NA
D gene: TRBD2

CDR3 DNA: TGTGCCAGCAGCCCGCAAACGGGTTTCCGGGAGACCCAGTACTTC
CDR3 protein: CASSPQTGFRETQYF
J gene: TRBJ2-5
V gene: TRBV3-1/TRBV3-2
clone size: NA
D gene: NA

CDR3 DNA: TGCGCCAGCAGCCAAGACACTAGCGGGAGGGGCGACAATGAGCAGTTCTTC
CDR3 protein: CASSQDTSGRGDNEQFF
J gene: TRBJ2-1
V gene: TRBV4-3
clone size: NA
D gene: TRBD2

CDR3 DNA: TGCGCCAGCAGCTCTCATAGCGGGTCGGCAGGGGATAACTATGGCTACACCTTC
CDR3 protein: CASSSHSGSAGDNYGYTF
J gene: TRBJ1-2
V gene: TRBV5-1
clone size: NA
D gene: NA

CDR3 DNA: TGTGCCAGCACCTCGGGACCCCTCACACCGGAGAAACTGTTTTTT
CDR3 protein: CASTSGPLTPEKLFF
J gene: TRBJ1-4
V gene: TRBV5-4
clone size: NA
D gene: NA